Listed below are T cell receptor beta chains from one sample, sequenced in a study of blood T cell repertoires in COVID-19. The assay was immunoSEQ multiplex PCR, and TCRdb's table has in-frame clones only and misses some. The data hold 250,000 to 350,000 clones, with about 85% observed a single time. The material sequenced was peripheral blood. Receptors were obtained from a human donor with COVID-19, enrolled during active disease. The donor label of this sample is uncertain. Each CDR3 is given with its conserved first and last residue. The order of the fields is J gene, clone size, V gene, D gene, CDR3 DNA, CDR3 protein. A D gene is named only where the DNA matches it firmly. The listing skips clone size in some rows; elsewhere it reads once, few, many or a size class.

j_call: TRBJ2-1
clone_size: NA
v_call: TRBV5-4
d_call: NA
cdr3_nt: TGTGCCAGCAGCCTATTGAATGAGCAGTTCTTC
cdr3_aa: CASSLLNEQFF

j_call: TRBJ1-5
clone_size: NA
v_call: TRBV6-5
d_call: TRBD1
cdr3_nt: TGTGCCAGCAGAAGGGACAGGAATCAGCCCCAGCATTTT
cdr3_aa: CASRRDRNQPQHF

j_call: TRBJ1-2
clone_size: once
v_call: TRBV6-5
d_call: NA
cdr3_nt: TGTGCCAGCAGTTTCGGCAGGGTGGGCTATGGCTACACCTTC
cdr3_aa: CASSFGRVGYGYTF

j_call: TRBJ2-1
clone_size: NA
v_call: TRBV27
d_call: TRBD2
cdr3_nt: TGTGCCAGCACCACCGGCCTGGCGGGAGGGCTTAGGAATGAGCAGTTCTTC
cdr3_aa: CASTTGLAGGLRNEQFF

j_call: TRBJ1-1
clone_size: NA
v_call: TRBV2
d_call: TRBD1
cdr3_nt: TGTGCCAGCAGTGATCGACAGGGGCCCAGGACTGAAGCTTTCTTT
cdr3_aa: CASSDRQGPRTEAFF

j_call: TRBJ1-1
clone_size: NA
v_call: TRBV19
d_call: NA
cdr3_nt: TGTGCCAGTACCCTCAACGGGGAGTACACTGAAGCTTTCTTT
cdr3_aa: CASTLNGEYTEAFF

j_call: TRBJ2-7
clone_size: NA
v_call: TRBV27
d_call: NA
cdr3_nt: TGTGCCAGCTTTTTGGGGGCCTCATGGGGCTACGAGCAGTACTTC
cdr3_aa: CASFLGASWGYEQYF

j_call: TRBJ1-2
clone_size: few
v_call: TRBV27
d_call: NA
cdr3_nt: TGTGCCAGCAGTTGGAACCGGGAAAACTATGGCTACACCTTC
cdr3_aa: CASSWNRENYGYTF

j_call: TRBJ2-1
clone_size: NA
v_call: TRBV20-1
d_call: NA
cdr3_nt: TGCAGTGCAGAAAGGACCGGGACACAGTTCTTC
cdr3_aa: CSAERTGTQFF

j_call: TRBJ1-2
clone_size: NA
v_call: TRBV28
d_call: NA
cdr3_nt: TGTGCCAGCAGTTCCCAGACAGATGGCTACACCTTC
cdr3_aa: CASSSQTDGYTF

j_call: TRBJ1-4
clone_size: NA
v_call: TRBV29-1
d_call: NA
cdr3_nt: TGCAGCGTTGTGGGACTCATCACCCCCAAACTGTTTTTT
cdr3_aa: CSVVGLITPKLFF

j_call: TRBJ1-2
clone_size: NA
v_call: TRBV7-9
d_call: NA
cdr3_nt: TGTGCCAGCAGCCTCAACAGGAACTTCTATGGCTACACCTTC
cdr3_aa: CASSLNRNFYGYTF

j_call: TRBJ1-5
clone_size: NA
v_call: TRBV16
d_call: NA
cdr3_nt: TGTGCCAGCAGCCAAGGGCTCAATCAGCCCCAGCATTTT
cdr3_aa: CASSQGLNQPQHF

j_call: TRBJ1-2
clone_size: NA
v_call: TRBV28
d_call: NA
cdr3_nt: TGTGCCAGCAGTTCCTTGGACATTGTAGGTGGCTACACCTTC
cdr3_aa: CASSSLDIVGGYTF

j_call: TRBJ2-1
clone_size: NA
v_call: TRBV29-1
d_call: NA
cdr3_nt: TGCAGCGTTGAAGCCCCCCTAGCTAGCTCCTACAATGAGCAGTTCTTC
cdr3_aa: CSVEAPLASSYNEQFF

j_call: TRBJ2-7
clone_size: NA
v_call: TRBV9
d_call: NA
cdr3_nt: TGTGCCAGCAGCGTAGGGCCCAGGGACTACGAGCAGTACTTC
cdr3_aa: CASSVGPRDYEQYF

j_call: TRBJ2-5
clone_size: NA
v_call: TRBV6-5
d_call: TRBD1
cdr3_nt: TGTGCCAGCAGGGTAACAGGGGGTGGAGAGACCCAGTACTTC
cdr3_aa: CASRVTGGGETQYF

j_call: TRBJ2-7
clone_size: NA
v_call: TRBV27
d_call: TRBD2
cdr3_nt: TGTGCCAGCAGAACTATAGCGGGAGGGCCTCGGGAGCAGTACTTC
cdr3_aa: CASRTIAGGPREQYF

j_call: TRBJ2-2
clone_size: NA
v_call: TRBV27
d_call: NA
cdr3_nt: TGTGCCAGCAGACAGGGGAACACCGGGGAGCTGTTTTTT
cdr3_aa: CASRQGNTGELFF

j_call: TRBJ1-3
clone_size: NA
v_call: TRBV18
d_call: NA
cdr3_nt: TGTGCCAGCTCACTAAGGGAGAGTCTCTCTGGAAACACCATATATTTT
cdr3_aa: CASSLRESLSGNTIYF

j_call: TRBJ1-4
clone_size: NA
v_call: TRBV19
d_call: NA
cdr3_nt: TGTGCCAGTAGTATGGAACAGGCTTCTAATGAAAAACTGTTTTTT
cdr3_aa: CASSMEQASNEKLFF

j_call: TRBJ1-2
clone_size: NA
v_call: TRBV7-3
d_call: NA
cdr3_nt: TGTGCCAGCAGCTCCGACCCGGGAGGGGCTGGGGACTATGGCTACACCTTC
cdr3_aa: CASSSDPGGAGDYGYTF

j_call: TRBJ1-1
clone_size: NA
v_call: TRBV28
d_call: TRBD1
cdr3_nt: TGTGCCAGCAGTTTGCCGGACAGGGGGACTGAAGCTTTCTTT
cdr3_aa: CASSLPDRGTEAFF

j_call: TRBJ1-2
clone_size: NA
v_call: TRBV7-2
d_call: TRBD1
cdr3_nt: TGTGCCAGCAGCTTAGGGCCCGGGACAGCAACTAACTATGGCTACACCTTC
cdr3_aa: CASSLGPGTATNYGYTF

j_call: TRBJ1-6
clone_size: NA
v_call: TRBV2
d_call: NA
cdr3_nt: TGTGCCAGCAGGGGGGCTGGGGGCAATTCACCCCTCCACTTT
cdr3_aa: CASRGAGGNSPLHF

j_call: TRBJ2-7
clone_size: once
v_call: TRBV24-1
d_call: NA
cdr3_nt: TGTGCCACCAGTCTACGGGGGACGGAGTCTGTGCAGTACTTC
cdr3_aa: CATSLRGTESVQYF

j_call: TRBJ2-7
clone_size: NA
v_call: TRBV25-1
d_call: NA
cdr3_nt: TGTGCCAGCAGTGCCCCAAGGGGGGGGGAGCAGTACTTC
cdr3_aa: CASSAPRGGEQYF

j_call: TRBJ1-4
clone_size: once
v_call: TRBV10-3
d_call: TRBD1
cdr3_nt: TGTGCCATCAGTGAGCAGGACAGGACGGAAAAACTGTTTTTT
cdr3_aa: CAISEQDRTEKLFF

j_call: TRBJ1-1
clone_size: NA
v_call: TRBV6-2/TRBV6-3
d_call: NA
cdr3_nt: TGTGCCAGCAGTCTGGTATCACACCTTGAAGCTTTCTTT
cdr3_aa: CASSLVSHLEAFF

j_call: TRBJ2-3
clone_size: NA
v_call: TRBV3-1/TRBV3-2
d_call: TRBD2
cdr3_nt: TGTGCCAGCAGCCAAGGAGGGTTAGCGGGAGGACGCACAGATACGCAGTATTTT
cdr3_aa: CASSQGGLAGGRTDTQYF

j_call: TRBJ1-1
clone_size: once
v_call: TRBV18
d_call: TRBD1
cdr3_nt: TGTGCCAGCTCACGCACAGGGGGCCTGGACACTGAAGCTTTCTTT
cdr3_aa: CASSRTGGLDTEAFF

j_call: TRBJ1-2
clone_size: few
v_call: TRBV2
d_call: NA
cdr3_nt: TGTGCCAGCAGGACCCAGGGTCCTGGCTACACCTTC
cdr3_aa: CASRTQGPGYTF

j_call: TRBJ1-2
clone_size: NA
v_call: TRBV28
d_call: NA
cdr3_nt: TGTGCCAGCACTCCGCAGGGGCCCTTGGGCTACACCTTC
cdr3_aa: CASTPQGPLGYTF

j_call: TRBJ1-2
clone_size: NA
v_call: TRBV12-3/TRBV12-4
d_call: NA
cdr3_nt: TGTGCCAGCAGTTTGGCACAGAACTATGGCTACACCTTC
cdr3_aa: CASSLAQNYGYTF

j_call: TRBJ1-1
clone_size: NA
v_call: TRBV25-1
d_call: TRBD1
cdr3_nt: TGTGCCAGCAGTGAATCCTTAGGGACAGACATTGAAGCTTTCTTT
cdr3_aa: CASSESLGTDIEAFF

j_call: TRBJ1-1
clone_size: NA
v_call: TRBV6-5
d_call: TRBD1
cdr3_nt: TGTGCCAGCAGTTACTCAGCCGGGACAGGGGGCGATGAAGCTTTCTTT
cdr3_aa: CASSYSAGTGGDEAFF